The 28 T cell receptor beta chains listed next were all sequenced from one sample in a study of control samples from healthy donors and cancer patients. The table came from immunoSEQ multiplex PCR; TCRdb's copy has only in-frame clones and leaves some out. Of under 90,000 clones listed, approximately 92% are singletons. The source material was blood. These receptors were obtained from an older woman in good health.

This clone showed up just once. V and J are TRBV28 and TRBJ2-6; unclear D gene. Trimming shortened V by 3 bases and J by 0 bases, and 0 bases separated the two germline ends. The CDR3 consists of 13 residues. Germline CDR1 and CDR2: MDHEN and SYDVKM. The CDR3 region is CASSFSGANVLTF. The CDR3 DNA sequence: TGTGCCAGCAGTTTCTCTGGGGCCAACGTCCTGACTTTC.

V gene TRBV4-1 combines with J gene TRBJ1-5; a weak D match, TRBD1 (5 bases). The CDR3 totals 17 residues. From germline, CDR1 is MGHRA and CDR2 YSYEKL. V was clipped by 1 base and J by 7 bases, with 20 bases between them. The CDR3 region is CASSQGDQTGFGQPQHF. Written as DNA, the CDR3 is TGCGCCAGCAGCCAAGGGGATCAAACAGGTTTCGGGCAGCCCCAGCATTTT.

This clone was seen only once. V is TRBV24-1 and J is TRBJ2-3; 7 positions match TRBD2. The CDR3 extends over 19 amino acids. The trim removed 4 bases at V and 0 bases at J, leaving 15 bases unmatched. The V gene's germline CDR1 is KGHDR and CDR2 SFDVKD. The CDR3 DNA follows: TGTGCCACCAGTGACCCCTCCCGGGCTAGCGGTTTTAGCACAGATACGCAGTATTTT. Translating it yields CATSDPSRASGFSTDTQYF.

Concerning this clone itself: Different DNA sequences within this sample yield the same CDR3. This rearrangement joins TRBV28 to TRBJ1-5, with no clear D. Germline CDR1 MDHEN, CDR2 SYDVKM. V gave up 9 bases and J gave up 5 bases, with 11 bases separating them. The CDR3 sequence is 12 residues long. CDR3 nucleotides: TGTGCCAGTCACGGTTCGGATCAGCCCCAGCATTTT. Encoded protein: CASHGSDQPQHF.

The chain couples TRBV6-2 or TRBV6-3 to TRBJ1-5, with D possibly being TRBD1 (6 bases). The CDR3 sequence is 15 residues long. Germline CDR1 is MNHEY and CDR2 is SVGEGT. Trimming left V 0 bases short and J 6 bases short, with 12 bases between. CDR3 region: CASSYSEGGSQPQHF. The CDR3 bases are TGTGCCAGCAGTTACTCAGAGGGGGGATCTCAGCCCCAGCATTTT.

V and J are TRBV7-8 and TRBJ2-5; no definite D call. The CDR3 is 14 residues long. Germline-derived CDR1 and CDR2 are SGHVS and FQNEAQ. V lost 5 bases and J lost 1, with 11 bases in between. This chain's CDR3 is CASSLNRFQETQYF. The CDR3 DNA reads TGTGCCAGCAGCCTTAACAGATTCCAAGAGACCCAGTACTTC.

This clone was detected only once. The genes are TRBV10-2 and TRBJ2-7; no firm D call. V was pared by 5 bases and J by 6 bases, with 20 bases between. This CDR3 contains 15 residues. Germline CDR1 is WSHSY and CDR2 is SAAADI. CDR3 sequence reads: CASSSRGSPAGEQYF. CDR3 nucleotides: TGCGCCAGCAGTTCCCGTGGTTCCCCGGCAGGCGAGCAGTACTTC.

The chain joins TRBV7-2 to TRBJ1-2; D ambiguous. V shed 5 bases and J shed 4 bases, with 20 bases lying between them. Germline V gene data show CDR1 as SGHTA and CDR2 as FQGNSA. The CDR3 has 16 residues. CDR3 amino acids: CASSLVLDPRGYGYTF. The CDR3 nucleotides read TGTGCCAGCAGCCTGGTCCTAGACCCTCGGGGCTATGGCTACACCTTC.

This chain uses TRBV2 with TRBJ1-3; tentative D call: TRBD1 (5 bases). The germline V gene encodes CDR1 SNHLY and CDR2 FYNNEI. V lost 4 bases to trimming and J lost 0 bases, with 13 bases between them. CDR3 length equals 16 residues. The CDR3, as DNA: TGTGCCAGCAGTGCGGGACTTCTGAGCTCTGGAAACACCATATATTTT. Translation: CASSAGLLSSGNTIYF.

This sequence joins TRBV9 and TRBJ1-4; 7 positions agree with TRBD1. The CDR3 runs to 16 residues. The junction had 6 bases not matched to a gene; V was cut back by 0 bases and J by 4 bases. In germline, CDR1 is SGDLS, CDR2 YYNGEE. The CDR3 coding sequence is TGTGCCAGCAGCGTAGGTCGGCAGGGGGTTAATGAAAAACTGTTTTTT. It translates to CASSVGRQGVNEKLFF.

V is TRBV3-1 (or the pseudogene TRBV3-2) and J is TRBJ1-3; no clear D gene. Trimming left V 5 bases short and J 0 bases short, with 11 bases between. Germline V gene data show CDR1 as LGHDT and CDR2 as YNNKEL (reference sequence). The CDR3 is 15 amino acids. The CDR3 sequence: CASSSRSFSGNTIYF. CDR3 coding DNA: TGTGCCAGCAGCAGCCGTTCGTTCTCTGGAAACACCATATATTTT.

Note on this clone: Within the sample, other DNA sequences also encode this same CDR3. This chain connects TRBV4-1 to TRBJ2-1; TRBD2 aligns across 9 bases. Per germline, CDR1 MGHRA and CDR2 YSYEKL. Losses at the gene ends were 2 bases for V and 0 bases for J; bases not matched to a gene: 5. The CDR3 is 17 amino acids. CDR3 sequence reads: CASSQPLSGSSYNEQFF. CDR3 DNA: TGCGCCAGCAGCCAACCCCTTAGCGGGAGCTCCTACAATGAGCAGTTCTTC.

To note about this clone: Other nucleotide sequences from this sample produce the same CDR3. The V gene is TRBV29-1, the J gene TRBJ1-3, with no clear D. The CDR3 sequence is 12 residues long. CDR1 is SQVTM, CDR2 ANQGSEA, per germline. V lost 6 bases and J lost 0, with 6 bases in between. CDR3 nucleotides: TGCAGCGTGGGGAGCTCTGGAAACACCATATATTTT. Its protein is CSVGSSGNTIYF.

The gene calls are TRBV11-2 and TRBJ1-4; D is unclear. The V gene's germline CDR1 is SGHAT and CDR2 FQNNGV. V lost 0 bases, J lost 8 bases, and 4 bases lay in between. This CDR3 has 12 amino acids. This CDR3 reads CASSLEGEKLFF. As DNA, the CDR3 is TGTGCCAGCAGCTTAGAGGGGGAAAAACTGTTTTTT.

The V gene is TRBV24-1, the J gene TRBJ1-1; D remains ambiguous. The CDR3 runs 14 residues. The ends were cut back, 4 bases at V and 11 bases at J, with 19 bases in the middle. Germline V lookup: CDR1 KGHDR, CDR2 SFDVKD. In DNA, the CDR3 is TGTGCCACCAGTGACCCCCGGGTCCCCGGACGCGCTTTCTTT. Translating gives CATSDPRVPGRAFF.

CDR3 sequence: CASSLVVGGETQYF. For the CDR3, the DNA is TGCGCCAGCAGCTTGGTGGTAGGGGGGGAGACCCAGTACTTC. J is TRBJ2-5 and V is TRBV5-1, with D possibly called TRBD1 or TRBD2 (6 bases each). The length of the CDR3 is 14 residues. Germline assignment: CDR1 SGHRS and CDR2 YFSETQ. The V and J ends lost 0 bases and 5 bases respectively, with 11 bases between them.

V gene TRBV3-1 (or the pseudogene TRBV3-2) combines with J gene TRBJ2-5; D uncertain. The CDR3 covers 12 residues. CDR1 and CDR2 (germline): LGHDT, YNNKEL (reference sequence). Trimming took off 1 base at V and 4 bases at J, with 4 bases between the two ends. The DNA for the CDR3 is TGTGCCAGCAGCCAAGTAATAGAGACCCAGTACTTC. Translated: CASSQVIETQYF.

The chain couples TRBV6-5 to TRBJ2-1; no clear D. Germline loops: CDR1 MNHEY, CDR2 SVGAGI. The CDR3 loop spans 13 amino acids. V lost 6 bases and J lost 7, with 13 bases in between. CDR3 sequence: CASRANIRNEQFF. DNA for the CDR3: TGTGCCAGCAGGGCAAATATCCGTAATGAGCAGTTCTTC.

This rearrangement joins TRBV7-2 to TRBJ2-5; D not resolved. The germline CDR1 and CDR2 sequences are SGHTA and FQGNSA. CDR3 length equals 13 residues. With 3 bases removed from V and 5 bases from J, the gap between germline ends came to 10 bases. The CDR3, as DNA: TGTGCCAGCAGCTTGAGCTTCTCGGAGACCCAGTACTTC. It translates to CASSLSFSETQYF.

The chain recombines TRBV2 with TRBJ2-7, with D possibly TRBD1 on 5 matching bases. V lost 10 bases, J lost 0 bases, and 16 bases lay in between. Germline V gene lookup returns CDR1 SNHLY and CDR2 FYNNEI. This CDR3 spans 14 amino acids. The CDR3 DNA sequence: TGTGCCACAGGGATGACAGCTCCCTCCTACGAGCAGTACTTC. It specifies CATGMTAPSYEQYF.

The CDR3 sequence: CASSPLGDYEQYF. The CDR3 nucleotides read TGTGCCAGCTCACCACTTGGGGACTACGAGCAGTACTTC. The chain joins TRBV18 to TRBJ2-7; D uncertain. In germline, CDR1 is KGHSH, CDR2 LQKENI. The CDR3 loop spans 13 amino acids. V was pared by 1 base and J by 3 bases, with 7 bases between.

This chain joins TRBV2 and TRBJ2-7, with D possibly matching TRBD1 (6 bases). Trimming left V 8 bases short and J 1 base short, with 15 bases between. Germline CDR1 reads SNHLY; CDR2 reads FYNNEI. This CDR3 spans 14 amino acids. This CDR3 reads CASRTGDISYEQYF. As DNA, the CDR3 is TGTGCCAGCCGAACCGGGGACATTTCCTACGAGCAGTACTTC.

The V and J genes are TRBV11-2 and TRBJ1-3; a possible D gene is TRBD1 (5 bases). The V gene lost 4 bases and the J gene lost 2 bases, with 12 bases spanning the gap. The CDR3 has 15 residues. Germline CDR1 SGHAT, CDR2 FQNNGV. CDR3 sequence (DNA): TGTGCCAGCAGCTCAGGGCTCGGTACTGGAAACACCATATATTTT. Its translation is CASSSGLGTGNTIYF.

The chain couples TRBV30 to TRBJ1-3, with D uncertain. This CDR3 contains 11 residues. V was shortened by 2 bases and J by 5 bases, with 4 bases between the two germline ends. Germline-derived CDR1 and CDR2 are GTSNPN and SVGIG (reference sequence). CDR3 in amino acids: CAWSPRNTIYF. CDR3 sequence (DNA): TGTGCCTGGAGTCCCCGAAACACCATATATTTT.

V and J are TRBV9 and TRBJ2-7; D gene uncertain. V dropped 4 bases and J dropped 0 bases, with 11 bases sitting between them. The CDR3 is made up of 14 amino acids. Germline lookup yields CDR1 SGDLS and CDR2 YYNGEE. The CDR3 sequence: CASSSSVSSYEQYF. CDR3 bases: TGTGCCAGCAGCTCCTCAGTGAGCTCCTACGAGCAGTACTTC.

The chain recombines TRBV3-1 (or the pseudogene TRBV3-2) with TRBJ2-1, with D tentatively TRBD1 (6 bases). Trimming took off 0 bases at V and 4 bases at J, with 10 bases between the two ends. The CDR3 is 15 residues long. Germline loops: CDR1 LGHDT, CDR2 YNNKEL (reference sequence). The CDR3 bases are TGTGCCAGCAGCCAAGATGTGGACAGATACAATGAGCAGTTCTTC. Residues: CASSQDVDRYNEQFF.

This sequence joins TRBV19 and TRBJ1-1; D is uncertain. The V gene lost 9 bases and the J gene lost 6 bases, with 2 bases spanning the gap. The CDR3 is 8 residues long. CDR1 is LNHDA, CDR2 SQIVND, per germline (reference sequence). The CDR3 region has the DNA TGTGCCAGCTCTGAAGCTTTCTTT. Protein sequence: CASSEAFF.

This clone has only one observation. This chain connects TRBV19 to TRBJ2-5; 12 nucleotides line up with TRBD2. J was trimmed by 2 bases and V by 3 bases; bases with no gene match: 4. Germline assignment: CDR1 LNHDA and CDR2 SQIVND (reference sequence). The CDR3 loop spans 16 amino acids. CDR3: CASSIRLAGVQETQYF. DNA for the CDR3: TGTGCCAGTAGTATTAGACTAGCGGGAGTACAAGAGACCCAGTACTTC. The entire variable domain, with the rest obtained from reference TRBV19 and TRBJ2-5, is as follows: DGGITQSPKYLFRKEGQNVTLSCEQNLNHDAMYWYRQDPGQGLRLIYYSQIVNDFQKGDIAEGYSVSREKKESFPLTVTSAQKNPTAFYLCASSIRLAGVQETQYFGPGTRLLVL.